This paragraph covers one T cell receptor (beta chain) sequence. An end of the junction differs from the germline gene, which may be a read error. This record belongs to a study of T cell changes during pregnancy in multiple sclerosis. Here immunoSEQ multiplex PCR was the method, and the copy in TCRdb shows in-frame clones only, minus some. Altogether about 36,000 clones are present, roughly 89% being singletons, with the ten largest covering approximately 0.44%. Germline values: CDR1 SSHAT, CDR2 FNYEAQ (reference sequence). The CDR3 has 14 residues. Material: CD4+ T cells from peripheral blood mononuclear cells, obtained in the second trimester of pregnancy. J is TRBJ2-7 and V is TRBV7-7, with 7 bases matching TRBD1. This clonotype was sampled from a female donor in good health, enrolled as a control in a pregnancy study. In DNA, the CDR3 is TGTGCTAGCAGCCCGCGGACAGGTTCCTACGAGCAGTACTTC. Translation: CASSPRTGSYEQYF.